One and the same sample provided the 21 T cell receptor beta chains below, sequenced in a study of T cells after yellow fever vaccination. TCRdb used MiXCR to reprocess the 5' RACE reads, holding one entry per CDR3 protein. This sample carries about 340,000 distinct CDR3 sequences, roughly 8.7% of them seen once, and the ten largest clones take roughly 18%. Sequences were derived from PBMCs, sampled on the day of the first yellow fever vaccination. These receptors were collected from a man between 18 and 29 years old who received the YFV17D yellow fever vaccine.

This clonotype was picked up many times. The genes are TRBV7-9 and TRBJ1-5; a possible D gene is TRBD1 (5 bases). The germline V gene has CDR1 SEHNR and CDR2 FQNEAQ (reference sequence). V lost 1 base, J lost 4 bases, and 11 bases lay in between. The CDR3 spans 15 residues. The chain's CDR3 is CASSLGWQGNQPQHF. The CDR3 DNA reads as TGTGCCAGCAGCTTAGGTTGGCAGGGAAATCAGCCCCAGCATTTT.

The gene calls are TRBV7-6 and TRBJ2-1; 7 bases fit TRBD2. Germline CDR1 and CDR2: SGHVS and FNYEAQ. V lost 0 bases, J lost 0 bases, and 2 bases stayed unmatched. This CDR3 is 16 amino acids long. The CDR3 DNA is TGTGCCAGCAGCTTAGCGCTAGCGGCCTCCTACAATGAGCAGTTCTTC. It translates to CASSLALAASYNEQFF.

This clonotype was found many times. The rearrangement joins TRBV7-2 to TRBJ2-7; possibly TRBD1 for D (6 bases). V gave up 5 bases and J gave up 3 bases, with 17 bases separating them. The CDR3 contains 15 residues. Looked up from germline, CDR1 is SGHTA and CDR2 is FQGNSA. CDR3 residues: CASSLQGKSSYEQYF. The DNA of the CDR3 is TGTGCCAGCAGCCTGCAGGGGAAATCTAGCTACGAGCAGTACTTC.

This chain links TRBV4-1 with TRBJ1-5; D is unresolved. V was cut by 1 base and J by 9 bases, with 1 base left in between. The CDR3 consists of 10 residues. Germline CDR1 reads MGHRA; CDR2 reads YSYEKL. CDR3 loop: CASSQGPQHF. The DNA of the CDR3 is TGCGCCAGCAGCCAAGGGCCCCAGCATTTT.

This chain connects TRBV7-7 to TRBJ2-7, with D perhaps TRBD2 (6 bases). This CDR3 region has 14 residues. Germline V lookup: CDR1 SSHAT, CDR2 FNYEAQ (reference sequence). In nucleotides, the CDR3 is TGTGCTAGCAGCTTAAGGGCGGGGCCCTACGAGCAGTACGTC. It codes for CASSLRAGPYEQYV.

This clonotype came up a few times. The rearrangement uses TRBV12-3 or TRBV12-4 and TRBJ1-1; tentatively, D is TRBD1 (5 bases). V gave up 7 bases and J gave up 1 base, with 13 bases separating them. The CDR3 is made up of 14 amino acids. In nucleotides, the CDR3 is TGTGCCAGCATTCAAGGCGGGGGGAACACTGAAGCTTTCTTT. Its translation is CASIQGGGNTEAFF.

In DNA form, the CDR3 reads TGTGCCAGCAGCCCGTATGTGAGCAACAATGAGCAGTTCTTC. The encoded protein is CASSPYVSNNEQFF. The chain combines TRBV7-8 with TRBJ2-1; D gene ambiguous. V was shortened by 5 bases and J by 5 bases, with 13 bases between the two germline ends. This CDR3 has 14 residues. The V gene's germline CDR1 is SGHVS and CDR2 FQNEAQ.

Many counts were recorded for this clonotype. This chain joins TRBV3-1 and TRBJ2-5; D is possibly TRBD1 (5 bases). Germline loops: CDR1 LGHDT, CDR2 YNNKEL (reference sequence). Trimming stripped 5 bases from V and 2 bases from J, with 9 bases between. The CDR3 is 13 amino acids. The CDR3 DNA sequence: TGTGCCAGCAGCTCGACAGAGCAAGAGACCCAGTACTTC. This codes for CASSSTEQETQYF.

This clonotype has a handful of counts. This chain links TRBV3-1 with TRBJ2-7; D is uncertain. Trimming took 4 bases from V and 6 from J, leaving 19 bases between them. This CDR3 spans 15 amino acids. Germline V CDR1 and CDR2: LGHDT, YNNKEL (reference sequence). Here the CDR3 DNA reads TGTGCCAGCAGCCCTTCGGCCAGGCTCGAAGTCGAGCAGTACTTC. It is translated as CASSPSARLEVEQYF.

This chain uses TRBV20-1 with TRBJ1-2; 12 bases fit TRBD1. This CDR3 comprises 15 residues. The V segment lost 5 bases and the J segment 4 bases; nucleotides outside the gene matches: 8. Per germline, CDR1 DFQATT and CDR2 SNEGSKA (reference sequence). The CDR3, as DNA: TGCAGTGCTTCGAAGCCGGGACAGGGGGCCTATGGCTACACCTTC. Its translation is CSASKPGQGAYGYTF.

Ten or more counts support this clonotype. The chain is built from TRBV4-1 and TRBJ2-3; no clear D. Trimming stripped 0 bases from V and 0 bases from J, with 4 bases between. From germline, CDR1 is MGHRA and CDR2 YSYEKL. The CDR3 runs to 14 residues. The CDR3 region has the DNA TGCGCCAGCAGCCAAGAAGGCAGCACAGATACGCAGTATTTT. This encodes CASSQEGSTDTQYF.

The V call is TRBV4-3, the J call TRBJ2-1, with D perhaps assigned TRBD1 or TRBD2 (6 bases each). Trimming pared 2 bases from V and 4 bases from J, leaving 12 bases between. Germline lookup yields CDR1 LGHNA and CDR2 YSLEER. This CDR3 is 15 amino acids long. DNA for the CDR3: TGCGCCAGCAGCCAAAGGGGGGATGATTACAATGAGCAGTTCTTC. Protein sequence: CASSQRGDDYNEQFF.

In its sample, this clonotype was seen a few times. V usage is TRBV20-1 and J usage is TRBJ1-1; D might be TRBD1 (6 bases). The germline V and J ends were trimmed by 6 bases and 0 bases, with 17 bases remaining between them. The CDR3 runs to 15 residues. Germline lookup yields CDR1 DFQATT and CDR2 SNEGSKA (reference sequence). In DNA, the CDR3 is TGCAGTGCAAGGGGGTGGGAGGGGATGAACACTGAAGCTTTCTTT. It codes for CSARGWEGMNTEAFF.

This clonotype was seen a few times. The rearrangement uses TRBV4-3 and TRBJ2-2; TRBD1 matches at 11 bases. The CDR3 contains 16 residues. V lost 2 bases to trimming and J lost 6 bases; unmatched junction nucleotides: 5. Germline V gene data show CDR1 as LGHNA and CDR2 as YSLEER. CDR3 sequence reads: CASSQPPGQGAGELFF. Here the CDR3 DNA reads TGCGCCAGCAGCCAACCACCGGGACAGGGGGCCGGGGAGCTGTTTTTT.

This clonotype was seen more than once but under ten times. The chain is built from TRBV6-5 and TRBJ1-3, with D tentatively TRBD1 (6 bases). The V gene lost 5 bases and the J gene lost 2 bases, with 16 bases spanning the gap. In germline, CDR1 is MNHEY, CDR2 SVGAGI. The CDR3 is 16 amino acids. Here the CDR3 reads CASSHTTGSTGNTIYF. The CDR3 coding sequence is TGTGCCAGCAGTCACACTACAGGGAGTACTGGAAACACCATATATTTT.

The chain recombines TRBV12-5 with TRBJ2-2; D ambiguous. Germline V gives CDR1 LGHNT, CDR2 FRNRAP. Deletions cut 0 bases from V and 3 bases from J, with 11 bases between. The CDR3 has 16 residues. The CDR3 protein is CASGLVISDHTGELFF. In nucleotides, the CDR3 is TGTGCTAGTGGTTTGGTAATTTCAGATCACACCGGGGAGCTGTTTTTT.

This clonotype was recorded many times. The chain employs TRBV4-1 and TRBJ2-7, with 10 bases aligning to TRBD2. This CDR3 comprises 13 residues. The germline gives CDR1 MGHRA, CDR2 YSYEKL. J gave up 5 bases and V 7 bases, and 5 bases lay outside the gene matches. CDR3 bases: TGCGCCAGCAACGAGCGGGGGGGACACGAGCAGTACTTC. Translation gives CASNERGGHEQYF.

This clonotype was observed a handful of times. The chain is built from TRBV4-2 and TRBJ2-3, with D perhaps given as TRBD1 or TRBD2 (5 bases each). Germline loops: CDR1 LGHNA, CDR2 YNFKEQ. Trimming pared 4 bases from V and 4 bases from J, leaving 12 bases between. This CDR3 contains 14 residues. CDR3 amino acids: CASSLRDRADTQYF. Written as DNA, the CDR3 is TGTGCCAGCAGCCTCAGGGACCGGGCAGATACGCAGTATTTT.

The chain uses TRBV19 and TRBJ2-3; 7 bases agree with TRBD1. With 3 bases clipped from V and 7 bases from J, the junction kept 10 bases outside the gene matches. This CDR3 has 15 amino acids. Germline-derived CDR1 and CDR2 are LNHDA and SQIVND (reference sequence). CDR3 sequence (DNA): TGTGCCAGTAGTATGCGGACAGGTAGTACACATACGCAGTATTTT. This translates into CASSMRTGSTHTQYF.

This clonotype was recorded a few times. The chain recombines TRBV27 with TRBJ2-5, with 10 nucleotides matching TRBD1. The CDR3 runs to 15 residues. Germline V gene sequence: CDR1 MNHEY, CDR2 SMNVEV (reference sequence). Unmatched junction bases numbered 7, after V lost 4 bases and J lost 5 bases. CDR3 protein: CASSSGQGSAETQYF. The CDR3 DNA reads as TGTGCCAGCAGTTCGGGACAGGGGTCCGCGGAGACCCAGTACTTC.

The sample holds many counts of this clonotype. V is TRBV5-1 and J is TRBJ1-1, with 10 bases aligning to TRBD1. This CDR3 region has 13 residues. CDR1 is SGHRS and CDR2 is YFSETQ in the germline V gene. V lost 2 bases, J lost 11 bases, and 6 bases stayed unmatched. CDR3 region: CASSFYGTGAAFF. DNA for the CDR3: TGCGCCAGCAGCTTCTATGGGACAGGGGCCGCTTTCTTT.